Sequencing of this T cell receptor (beta chain) was carried out in a study of blood T cell repertoires in COVID-19. TCRdb's copy holds only in-frame clones and misses some; the assay was immunoSEQ multiplex PCR. The sample lists 150,000 to 200,000 clones, roughly nine tenths occurring once. The V gene's germline CDR1 is GTSNPN and CDR2 SVGIG (reference sequence). Trimming stripped 1 base from V and 2 bases from J, with 10 bases between. The length of the CDR3 is 14 residues. The sequenced material came from peripheral blood. The chain recombines TRBV30 with TRBJ2-3; TRBD2 is a possible D gene (6 bases). The TCR sequence derives from a man aged 40-49 years with acute or convalescent COVID-19. This CDR3 reads CAWSAGVDTDTQYF. The DNA for the CDR3 is TGTGCCTGGAGTGCGGGGGTAGACACAGATACGCAGTATTTT. Filled out from reference TRBV30 and TRBJ2-3, the complete variable domain reads SQTIHQWPATLVQPVGSPLSLECTVEGTSNPNLYWYRQAAGRGLQLLFYSVGIGQISSEVPQNLSASRPQDRQFILSSKKLLLSDSGFYLCAWSAGVDTDTQYFGPGTRLTVL.